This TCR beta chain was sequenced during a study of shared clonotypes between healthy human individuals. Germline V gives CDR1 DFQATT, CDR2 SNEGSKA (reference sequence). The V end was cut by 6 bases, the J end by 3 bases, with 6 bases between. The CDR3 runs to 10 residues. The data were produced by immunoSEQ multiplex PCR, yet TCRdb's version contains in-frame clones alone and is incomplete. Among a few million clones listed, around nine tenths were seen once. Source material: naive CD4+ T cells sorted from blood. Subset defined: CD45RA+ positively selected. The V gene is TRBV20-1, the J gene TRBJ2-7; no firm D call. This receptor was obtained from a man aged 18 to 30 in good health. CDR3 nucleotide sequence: TGCAGTGCGAGTTACTACGAGCAGTACTTC. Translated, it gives CSASYYEQYF.